Following are 24 T cell receptor beta chains from one sample sequenced in a study of early T cells in non-severe SARS-CoV-2 infection. TCRdb passed the 5' RACE reads through MiXCR, listing each CDR3 protein once. The table lists tens of thousands of distinct CDR3 sequences, more than 10% of them singletons. The sequenced sample was whole blood. The receptors originated from an adult who was a healthcare worker with PCR-confirmed SARS-CoV-2 infection or an uninfected control (not recorded which).

The J gene is TRBJ2-3, the V gene TRBV4-1, with 7 bases fitting TRBD2. V was pared by 6 bases and J by 11 bases, with 5 bases of the junction left unmatched. CDR1 and CDR2 from the germline V gene are MGHRA and YSYEKL. The CDR3 is made up of 11 amino acids. This CDR3 is CASRGGALQYF. The CDR3 DNA reads TGCGCCAGCAGGGGAGGGGCCCTGCAGTATTTT.

The V gene is TRBV7-8, the J gene TRBJ2-3; D remains ambiguous. Per germline, CDR1 SGHVS and CDR2 FQNEAQ. The germline V and J ends were trimmed by 2 bases and 2 bases, with 14 bases remaining between them. This CDR3 spans 16 amino acids. CDR3 protein: CASSLRAGFVTDTQYF. CDR3 nucleotide sequence: TGTGCCAGCAGCTTAAGGGCTGGCTTTGTCACAGATACGCAGTATTTT.

The chain combines TRBV19 with TRBJ2-3, with D hard to call. The ends were cut back, 1 base at V and 1 base at J, with 3 bases in the middle. The germline V gene encodes CDR1 LNHDA and CDR2 SQIVND (reference sequence). This CDR3 contains 13 residues. CDR3 region: CASSIAGTDTQYF. The CDR3 DNA reads TGTGCCAGTAGTATAGCGGGCACAGATACGCAGTATTTT.

This clonotype was seen a handful of times. The rearrangement joins TRBV11-3 to TRBJ2-1; D not resolved. V lost 5 bases to trimming and J lost 10 bases, with 21 bases between them. The germline gives CDR1 SGHNT, CDR2 YENEEA. This CDR3 comprises 15 residues. The CDR3 DNA reads as TGTGCCAGCAGCAGTAGCAGGAGCCGAACCGGAGAGCAGTTCTTC. Its protein product is CASSSSRSRTGEQFF.

This clonotype was observed a few times. This rearrangement joins TRBV19 to TRBJ1-5; no firm D call. From germline, CDR1 is LNHDA and CDR2 SQIVND (reference sequence). This CDR3 spans 12 amino acids. V shed 5 bases and J shed 7 bases, with 9 bases lying between them. In DNA, the CDR3 is TGTGCCAGTAGTGGGGTTATCCAGCCCCAGCATTTT. Its translation: CASSGVIQPQHF.

The sample holds a few counts of this clonotype. The chain employs TRBV18 and TRBJ2-2; D tentatively reads TRBD1 or TRBD2 (5 bases each). Germline assignment: CDR1 KGHSH and CDR2 LQKENI. The CDR3 is 15 residues long. The V end lost 3 bases, the J end lost 4 bases, and 12 bases lay between the germline ends. The CDR3 DNA is TGTGCCAGCTCACCCGCAGAGGGGCGCACCGGGGAGCTGTTTTTT. Encoded protein: CASSPAEGRTGELFF.

This clonotype was picked up a small number of times. This rearrangement joins TRBV12-3 or TRBV12-4 to TRBJ1-2, with 8 bases matching TRBD1. The CDR3 has 14 residues. V dropped 5 bases and J dropped 3; count of bases not matched to a gene: 5. The CDR3 sequence is CASSPRGRDYGYTF. The DNA of the CDR3 is TGTGCCAGCAGTCCCAGGGGGCGTGACTATGGCTACACCTTC.

The chain links TRBV7-2 to TRBJ1-1, with D unclear. The V gene's germline CDR1 is SGHTA and CDR2 FQGNSA. The V and J ends lost 1 base and 11 bases respectively, with 11 bases between them. This CDR3 contains 12 residues. CDR3 coding DNA: TGTGCCAGCAGCTTAGTTGGGAGGGAGGCTTTCTTT. Translated: CASSLVGREAFF. Full variable domain (missing parts from reference TRBV7-2 and TRBJ1-1): GAGVSQSPSNKVTEKGKDVELRCDPISGHTALYWYRQSLGQGLEFLIYFQGNSAPDKSGLPSDRFSAERTGGSVSTLTIQRTQQEDSAVYLCASSLVGREAFFGQGTRLTVV.

This clonotype occurred a few times. The chain carries TRBV7-9 and TRBJ1-1, with no clear D. The V gene lost 1 base and the J gene lost 1 base, with 4 bases spanning the gap. Germline V gives CDR1 SEHNR, CDR2 FQNEAQ (reference sequence). The CDR3 is made up of 13 amino acids. CDR3 DNA: TGTGCCAGCAGCTTAGTCCAGAACACTGAAGCTTTCTTT. It codes for CASSLVQNTEAFF.

Note on this clonotype: This sequence may be a read error, since a much larger clone differs from it by one base. The chain uses TRBV29-1 and TRBJ2-5, with 7 bases fitting TRBD2. Germline V lookup: CDR1 SQVTM, CDR2 ANQGSEA. The V gene end was trimmed by 6 bases and the J gene end by 3 bases; junction bases not matched to a gene: 4. There are 12 residues in the CDR3. The CDR3 spells CSVYLAEETQYF. CDR3 DNA: TGCAGCGTGTACCTAGCGGAAGAGACCCAGTACTTC.

This clonotype was seen ten or more times. This chain uses TRBV2 with TRBJ2-3; 10 bases line up with TRBD1. V lost 5 bases to trimming and J lost 5 bases; unmatched junction nucleotides: 7. This CDR3 contains 15 residues. In germline, CDR1 is SNHLY, CDR2 FYNNEI. The DNA for the CDR3 is TGTGCCAGCAGTACCGGGACAGGGGTGGTAGATACGCAGTATTTT. It yields the protein CASSTGTGVVDTQYF.

This clonotype was seen repeatedly, ten times or more. This chain connects TRBV3-1 to TRBJ2-2; 12 nucleotides line up with TRBD2. The CDR3 loop spans 17 amino acids. CDR1 and CDR2 from the germline V gene are LGHDT and YNNKEL (reference sequence). V lost 8 bases and J lost 6; bases outside the gene matches: 13. In DNA form, the CDR3 reads TGTGCCAGCGCCCCAGCGGCTAGCGGGAGGGCGGCCGGGGAGCTGTTTTTT. This codes for CASAPAASGRAAGELFF.

This clonotype has a handful of counts. The gene calls are TRBV12-3 or TRBV12-4 and TRBJ2-4, with D tentatively TRBD2 (5 bases). Trimming removed 2 bases at V and 0 bases at J, with 14 bases between. The CDR3 sequence is 17 residues long. The CDR3 here is CASSLRGLHPAKNIQYF. CDR3 nucleotide sequence: TGTGCCAGCAGTTTACGCGGACTTCATCCAGCCAAAAACATTCAGTACTTC.

This clonotype has just a few counts. The chain combines TRBV4-1 with TRBJ2-1, with D perhaps matching TRBD2 (6 bases). Germline V gene data show CDR1 as MGHRA and CDR2 as YSYEKL. The CDR3 contains 16 residues. Trimming pared 1 base from V and 6 bases from J, leaving 16 bases between. The CDR3 DNA reads TGCGCCAGCAGCCAAGCTGCGGCGGGGAGCCGCAATGAGCAGTTCTTC. Translation gives CASSQAAAGSRNEQFF.

This chain links TRBV3-1 with TRBJ1-1; D is possibly TRBD1 (5 bases). V was clipped by 7 bases and J by 0 bases, with 12 bases between them. The CDR3 is 14 amino acids. Germline V gene sequence: CDR1 LGHDT, CDR2 YNNKEL (reference sequence). CDR3 DNA sequence: TGTGCCAGCACCCTACGAGGGGTGAACACTGAAGCTTTCTTT. It specifies CASTLRGVNTEAFF.

This clonotype was seen only a few times. The rearrangement joins TRBV24-1 to TRBJ1-1, with 9 bases aligning to TRBD1. CDR1 KGHDR and CDR2 SFDVKD come from the germline V gene. V was clipped by 4 bases and J by 5 bases; unmatched bases: 4. The CDR3 length is 14 residues. CDR3 nucleotides: TGTGCCACCAGTGAGACAGGGGGATCGACTGAAGCTTTCTTT. It specifies CATSETGGSTEAFF.

This clonotype occurred many times. The V and J genes are TRBV4-1 and TRBJ2-7; TRBD1 might be the D (5 bases). The CDR3 totals 14 residues. V was cut by 5 bases and J by 0 bases, with 11 bases left in between. Germline CDR1 and CDR2: MGHRA and YSYEKL. The CDR3 loop is CASSYQGRSYEQYF. The CDR3 DNA reads as TGCGCCAGCAGCTACCAGGGTCGCTCCTACGAGCAGTACTTC.

This clonotype was counted many times. This chain connects TRBV5-1 to TRBJ2-2; D perhaps matches TRBD2 (6 bases). Germline assignment: CDR1 SGHRS and CDR2 YFSETQ. V lost 4 bases to trimming and J lost 1 base, with 17 bases between them. The CDR3 runs to 17 residues. CDR3 DNA: TGCGCCAGCAGCCCACTGCTGGGGCGGGGGAACACCGGGGAGCTGTTTTTT. Its translation is CASSPLLGRGNTGELFF.

The V and J genes are TRBV2 and TRBJ2-1; D is undetermined. Germline CDR1 and CDR2: SNHLY and FYNNEI. V was trimmed by 2 bases and J by 10 bases, leaving 6 bases between them. There are 11 residues in the CDR3. The chain's CDR3 is CASSERAEQFF. CDR3 DNA sequence: TGTGCCAGCAGTGAACGGGCCGAGCAGTTCTTC.

This clonotype turned up a few times. The chain recombines TRBV5-4 with TRBJ2-2; D is perhaps TRBD1 (5 bases). CDR1 and CDR2 from the germline V gene are SGHNT and YYREEE (reference sequence). The V end lost 0 bases, the J end lost 5 bases, and 5 bases lay between the germline ends. The CDR3 has 13 amino acids. The CDR3 sequence is CASSLDRTGELFF. CDR3 DNA sequence: TGTGCCAGCAGCTTGGACAGGACCGGGGAGCTGTTTTTT.

Ten or more counts support this clonotype. Written as DNA, the CDR3 is TGTGCCAGCAGCCCGACTAGCGGGGGGTACGAGCAGTACTTC. Its protein product is CASSPTSGGYEQYF. This chain connects TRBV13 to TRBJ2-7; TRBD2 matches at 13 bases. Trimming removed 5 bases from V and 4 bases from J; junction bases left unmatched: 2. The CDR3 is 14 amino acids. Germline lookup yields CDR1 PRHDT and CDR2 FYEKMQ (reference sequence).

In this sample, this clonotype turned up many times. This sequence joins TRBV6-1 and TRBJ1-1; D is unresolved. Trimming removed 7 bases at V and 1 base at J, with 10 bases between. Germline CDR1 reads MNHNS; CDR2 reads SASEGT. This CDR3 comprises 13 residues. CDR3 residues: CASKRFTNTEAFF. CDR3 coding DNA: TGTGCCAGCAAGCGGTTTACGAACACTGAAGCTTTCTTT.

This clonotype occurred many times. V is TRBV18 and J is TRBJ2-7; 8 bases match TRBD1. Losses at the gene ends were 6 bases for V and 0 bases for J; bases not matched to a gene: 10. This CDR3 is 16 amino acids long. In germline, CDR1 is KGHSH, CDR2 LQKENI. This CDR3 reads CASSPRQGSSSYEQYF. The CDR3 nucleotides are TGTGCCAGCTCCCCTCGACAGGGGTCGAGCTCCTACGAGCAGTACTTC.

This clonotype appeared many times. This sequence joins TRBV4-2 and TRBJ2-2; TRBD2 might be the D (5 bases). The CDR3 has 15 amino acids. The V gene lost 4 bases and the J gene lost 1 base, with 10 bases spanning the gap. Germline CDR1 reads LGHNA; CDR2 reads YNFKEQ. The CDR3 nucleotides are TGTGCCAGCAGCCCACTTGCGGGGAACACCGGGGAGCTGTTTTTT. It yields the protein CASSPLAGNTGELFF.